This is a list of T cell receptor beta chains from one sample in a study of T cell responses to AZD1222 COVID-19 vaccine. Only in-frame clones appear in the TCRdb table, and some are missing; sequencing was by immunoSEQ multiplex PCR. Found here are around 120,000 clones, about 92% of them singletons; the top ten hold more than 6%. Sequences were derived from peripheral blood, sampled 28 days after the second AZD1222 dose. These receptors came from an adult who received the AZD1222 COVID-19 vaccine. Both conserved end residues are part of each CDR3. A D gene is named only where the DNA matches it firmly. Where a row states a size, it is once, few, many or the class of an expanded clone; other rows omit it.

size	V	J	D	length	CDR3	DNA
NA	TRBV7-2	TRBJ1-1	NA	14	CASSFGRANTEAFF	TGTGCCAGCAGCTTTGGCAGGGCGAACACTGAAGCTTTCTTT
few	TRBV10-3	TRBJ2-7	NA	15	CAISEPGLATYEQYF	TGTGCCATCAGTGAGCCCGGACTGGCCACCTACGAGCAGTACTTC
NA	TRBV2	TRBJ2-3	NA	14	CASSGTVWADTQYF	TGTGCCAGCAGTGGGACAGTCTGGGCAGATACGCAGTATTTT
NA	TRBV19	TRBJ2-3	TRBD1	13	CASSWTGGDTQYF	TGTGCCAGTAGTTGGACAGGGGGAGATACGCAGTATTTT
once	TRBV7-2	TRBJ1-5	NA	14	CASSLGARGQPQHF	TGTGCCAGCAGCTTAGGGGCGAGGGGCCAGCCCCAGCATTTT
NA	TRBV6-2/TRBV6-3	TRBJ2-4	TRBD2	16	CASSYKRGFAKNIQYF	TGTGCCAGCAGTTACAAGCGGGGTTTCGCCAAAAACATTCAGTACTTC
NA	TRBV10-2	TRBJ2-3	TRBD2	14	CASLAGGHQDTQYF	TGCGCCAGTCTAGCGGGGGGGCATCAAGATACGCAGTATTTT
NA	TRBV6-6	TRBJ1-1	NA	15	CASSTPGQSFNKAFF	TGTGCCAGCAGTACCCCTGGACAGTCTTTTAATAAGGCTTTCTTT
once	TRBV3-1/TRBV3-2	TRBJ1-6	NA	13	CASSQDLVAPLHF	TGTGCCAGCAGCCAAGATCTTGTGGCACCCCTCCACTTT
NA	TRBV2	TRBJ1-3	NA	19	CASSEGPGAGRVRGNTIYF	TGTGCCAGCAGTGAAGGGCCAGGGGCTGGAAGGGTGAGGGGAAACACCATATATTTT
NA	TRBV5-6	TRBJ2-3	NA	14	CASSFSGGTDTQYF	TGTGCCAGCAGCTTTTCCGGGGGAACAGATACGCAGTATTTT
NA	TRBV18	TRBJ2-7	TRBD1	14	CASSSTGGSYEQYF	TGTGCCAGCTCGTCAACAGGGGGAAGTTACGAGCAGTACTTC
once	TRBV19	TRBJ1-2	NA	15	CASSMVREANYGYTF	TGTGCCAGTAGTATGGTTAGGGAAGCGAACTATGGCTACACCTTC
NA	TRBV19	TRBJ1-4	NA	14	CASRPDILREKLFF	TGTGCCAGTAGGCCGGACATTCTACGCGAAAAACTGTTTTTT
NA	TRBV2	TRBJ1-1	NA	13	CASGGTTNTEAFF	TGTGCCAGTGGAGGGACAACGAACACTGAAGCTTTCTTT
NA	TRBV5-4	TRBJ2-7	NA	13	CASTKGGFREQYF	TGTGCCAGCACCAAAGGCGGGTTTCGCGAGCAGTACTTC
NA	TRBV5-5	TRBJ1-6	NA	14	CASSSSSYNSPLHF	TGTGCCAGCAGCTCAAGCTCCTATAATTCACCCCTCCACTTT
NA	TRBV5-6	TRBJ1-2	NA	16	CASSRVGSTGLMIYTF	TGTGCCAGCAGTCGGGTGGGATCGACAGGACTCATGATCTACACCTTC
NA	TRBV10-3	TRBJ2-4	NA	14	CAISDRITPNIQYF	TGTGCCATCAGTGACCGGATAACCCCCAACATTCAGTACTTC
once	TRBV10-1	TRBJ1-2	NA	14	CASSQDLANYGYTF	TGCGCCAGCAGCCAGGATCTAGCTAACTATGGCTACACCTTC
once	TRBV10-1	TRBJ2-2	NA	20	CASSESSGVCPDGLPGELFF	TGCGCCAGCAGTGAGTCTTCGGGAGTCTGCCCTGATGGGTTACCCGGGGAGCTGTTTTTT
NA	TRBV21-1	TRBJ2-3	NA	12	CASSNTRGTQYF	TGTGCCAGCAGCAATACCAGGGGCACGCAGTATTTT
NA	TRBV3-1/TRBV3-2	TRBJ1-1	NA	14	CASSQDLRGTEAFF	TGTGCCAGCAGCCAAGATCTTCGGGGGACTGAAGCTTTCTTT
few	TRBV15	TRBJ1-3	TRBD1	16	CATSRAQGASGNTIYF	TGTGCCACCAGCAGAGCACAGGGGGCTAGTGGAAACACCATATATTTT
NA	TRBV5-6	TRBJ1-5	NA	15	CASSLGGGLIQPQHF	TGTGCCAGCAGCTTGGGCGGGGGGCTGATTCAGCCCCAGCATTTT
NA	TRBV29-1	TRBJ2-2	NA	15	CSVEVLERGAGELFF	TGCAGCGTTGAAGTGCTAGAAAGGGGCGCCGGGGAGCTGTTTTTT
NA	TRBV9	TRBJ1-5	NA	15	CASSVSTDSNQPQHF	TGTGCCAGCAGCGTCTCGACCGATAGCAATCAGCCCCAGCATTTT
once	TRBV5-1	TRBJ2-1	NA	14	CASSLSDPQGEQFF	TGCGCCAGCAGCTTGTCGGACCCTCAGGGTGAGCAGTTCTTC
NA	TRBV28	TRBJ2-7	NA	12	CASSLGGYEQYF	TGTGCCAGCAGTTTAGGTGGCTACGAGCAGTACTTC
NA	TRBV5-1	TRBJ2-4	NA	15	CASTSLGGQKNIQYF	TGCGCCAGCACCTCCCTCGGGGGACAGAAAAACATTCAGTACTTC
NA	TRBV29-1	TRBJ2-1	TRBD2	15	CSVEDGTSGSGEQFF	TGCAGCGTTGAAGACGGGACTAGCGGGTCAGGAGAGCAGTTCTTC
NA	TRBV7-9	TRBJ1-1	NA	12	CASSLETGKAFF	TGTGCCAGCAGCTTAGAAACAGGGAAAGCTTTCTTT
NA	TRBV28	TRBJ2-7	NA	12	CASSLGAYEQYF	TGTGCCAGCAGCCTGGGAGCCTACGAGCAGTACTTC
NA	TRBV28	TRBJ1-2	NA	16	CASSFPIQSSIYGYTF	TGTGCCAGCAGTTTCCCCATTCAATCCAGTATCTATGGCTACACCTTC
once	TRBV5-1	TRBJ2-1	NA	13	CASSRGLANEQFF	TGCGCCAGCAGTCGTGGGCTAGCCAATGAGCAGTTCTTC
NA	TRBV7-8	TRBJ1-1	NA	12	CASSHLGNQAFF	TGTGCCAGCAGCCACTTAGGAAATCAAGCTTTCTTT
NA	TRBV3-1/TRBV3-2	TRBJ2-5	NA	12	CASSQDHETQYF	TGTGCCAGCAGCCAAGATCATGAGACCCAGTACTTC
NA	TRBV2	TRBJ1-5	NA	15	CASRGTRGIGQPQHF	TGTGCCAGCAGGGGGACCAGGGGAATAGGGCAGCCCCAGCATTTT
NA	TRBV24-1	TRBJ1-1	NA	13	CATAGGGSTEAFF	TGTGCCACCGCCGGGGGGGGTAGCACTGAAGCTTTCTTT
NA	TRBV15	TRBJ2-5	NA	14	CATSRDTGQETQYF	TGTGCCACCAGCAGAGATACAGGCCAAGAGACCCAGTACTTC
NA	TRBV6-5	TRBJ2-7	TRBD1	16	CASSSLPQGAGYEQYF	TGTGCCAGCAGTTCCCTCCCCCAGGGGGCAGGGTACGAGCAGTACTTC
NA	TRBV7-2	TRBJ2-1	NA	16	CASSSRTTGSYNEQFF	TGTGCCAGCAGCTCCAGGACTACCGGGTCTTACAATGAGCAGTTCTTC